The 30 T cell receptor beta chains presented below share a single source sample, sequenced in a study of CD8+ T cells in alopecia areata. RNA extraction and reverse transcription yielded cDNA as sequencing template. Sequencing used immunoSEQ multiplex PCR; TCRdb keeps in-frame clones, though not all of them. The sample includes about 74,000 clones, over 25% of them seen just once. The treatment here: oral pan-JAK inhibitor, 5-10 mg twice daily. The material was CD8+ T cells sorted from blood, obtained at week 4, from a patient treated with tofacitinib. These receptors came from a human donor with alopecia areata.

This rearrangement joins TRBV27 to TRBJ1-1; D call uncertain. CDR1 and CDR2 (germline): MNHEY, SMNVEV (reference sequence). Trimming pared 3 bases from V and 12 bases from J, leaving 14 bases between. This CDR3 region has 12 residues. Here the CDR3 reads CASSFGTAETFF. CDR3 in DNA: TGTGCCAGCAGTTTTGGCACCGCCGAGACTTTCTTT.

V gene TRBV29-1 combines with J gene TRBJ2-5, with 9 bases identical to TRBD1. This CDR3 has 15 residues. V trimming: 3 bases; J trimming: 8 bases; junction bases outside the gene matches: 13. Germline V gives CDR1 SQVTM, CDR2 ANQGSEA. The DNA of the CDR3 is TGCAGCGTTGAGATTTGGACAGGGGAGCTGGTTACCCAGTACTTC. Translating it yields CSVEIWTGELVTQYF.

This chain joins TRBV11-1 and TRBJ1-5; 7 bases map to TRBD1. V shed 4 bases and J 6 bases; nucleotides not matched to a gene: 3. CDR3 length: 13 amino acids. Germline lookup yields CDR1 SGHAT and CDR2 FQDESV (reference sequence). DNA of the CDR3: TGTGCCAGCAGCTCCAGACAGGGTCAGCCCCAGCATTTT. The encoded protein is CASSSRQGQPQHF.

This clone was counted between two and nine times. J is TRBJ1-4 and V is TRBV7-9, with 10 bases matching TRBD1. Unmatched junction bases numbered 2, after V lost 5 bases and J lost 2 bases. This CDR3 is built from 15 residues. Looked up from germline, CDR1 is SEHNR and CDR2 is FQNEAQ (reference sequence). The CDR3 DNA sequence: TGTGCCAGCAGCCCGGGACAGGGGACTAATGAAAAACTGTTTTTT. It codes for CASSPGQGTNEKLFF. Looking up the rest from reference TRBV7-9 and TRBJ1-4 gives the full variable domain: DTGVSQNPRHKITKRGQNVTFRCDPISEHNRLYWYRQTLGQGPEFLTYFQNEAQLEKSRLLSDRFSAERPKGSFSTLEIQRTEQGDSAMYLCASSPGQGTNEKLFFGSGTQLSVL.

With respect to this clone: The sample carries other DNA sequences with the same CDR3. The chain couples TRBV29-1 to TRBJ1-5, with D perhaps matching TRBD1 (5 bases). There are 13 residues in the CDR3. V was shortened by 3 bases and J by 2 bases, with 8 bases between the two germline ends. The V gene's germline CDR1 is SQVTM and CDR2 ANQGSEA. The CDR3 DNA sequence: TGCAGCGTTGATTTGGGGGGCAATCAGCCCCAGCATTTT. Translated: CSVDLGGNQPQHF.

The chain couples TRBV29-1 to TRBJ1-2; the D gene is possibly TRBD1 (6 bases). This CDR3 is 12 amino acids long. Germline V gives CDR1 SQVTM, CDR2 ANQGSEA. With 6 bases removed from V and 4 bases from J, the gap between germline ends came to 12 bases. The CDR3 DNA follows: TGCAGCGTCTGGACAGCCCTCTATGGCTACACCTTC. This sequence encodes CSVWTALYGYTF. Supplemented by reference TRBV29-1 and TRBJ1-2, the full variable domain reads SAVISQKPSRDICQRGTSLTIQCQVDSQVTMMFWYRQQPGQSLTLIATANQGSEATYESGFVIDKFPISRPNLTFSTLTVSNMSPEDSSIYLCSVWTALYGYTFGSGTRLTVV.

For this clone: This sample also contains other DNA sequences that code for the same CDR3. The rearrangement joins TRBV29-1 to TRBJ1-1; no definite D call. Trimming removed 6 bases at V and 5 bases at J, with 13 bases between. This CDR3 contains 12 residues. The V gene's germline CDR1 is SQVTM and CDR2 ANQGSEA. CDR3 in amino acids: CSVRDRGTEAFF. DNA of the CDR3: TGCAGCGTCCGAGATCGTGGGACTGAAGCTTTCTTT.

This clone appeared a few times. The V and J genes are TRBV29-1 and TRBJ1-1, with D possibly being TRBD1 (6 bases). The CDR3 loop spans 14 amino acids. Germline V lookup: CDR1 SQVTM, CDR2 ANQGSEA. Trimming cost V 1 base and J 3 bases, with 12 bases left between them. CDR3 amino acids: CSVEGYTGHTEAFF. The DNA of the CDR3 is TGCAGCGTTGAAGGATATACAGGGCACACTGAAGCTTTCTTT.

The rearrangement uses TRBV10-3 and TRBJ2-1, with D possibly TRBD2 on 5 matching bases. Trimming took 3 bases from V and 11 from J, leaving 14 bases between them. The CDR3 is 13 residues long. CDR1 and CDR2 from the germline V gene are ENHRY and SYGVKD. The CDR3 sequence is CAISDVGERQQFF. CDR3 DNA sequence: TGTGCCATCAGTGACGTTGGGGAGCGGCAGCAGTTCTTC.

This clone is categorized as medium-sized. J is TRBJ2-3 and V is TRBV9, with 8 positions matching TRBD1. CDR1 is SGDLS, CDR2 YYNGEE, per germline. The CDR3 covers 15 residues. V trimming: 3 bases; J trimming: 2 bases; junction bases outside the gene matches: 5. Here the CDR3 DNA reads TGTGCCAGCAGCGCAGGACAGGGAGTCACAGATACGCAGTATTTT. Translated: CASSAGQGVTDTQYF.

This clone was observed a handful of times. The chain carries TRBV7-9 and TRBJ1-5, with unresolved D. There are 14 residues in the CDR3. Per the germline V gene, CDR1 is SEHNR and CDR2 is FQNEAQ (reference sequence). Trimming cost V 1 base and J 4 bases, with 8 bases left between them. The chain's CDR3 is CASSLGPGNQPQHF. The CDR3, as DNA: TGTGCCAGCAGCTTAGGACCGGGAAATCAGCCCCAGCATTTT.

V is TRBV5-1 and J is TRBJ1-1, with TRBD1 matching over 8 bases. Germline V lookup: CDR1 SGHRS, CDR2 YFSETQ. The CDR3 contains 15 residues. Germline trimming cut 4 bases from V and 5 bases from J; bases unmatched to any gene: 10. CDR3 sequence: CASSLWVQGETEAFF. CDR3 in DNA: TGCGCCAGCAGCCTCTGGGTACAGGGGGAGACTGAAGCTTTCTTT.

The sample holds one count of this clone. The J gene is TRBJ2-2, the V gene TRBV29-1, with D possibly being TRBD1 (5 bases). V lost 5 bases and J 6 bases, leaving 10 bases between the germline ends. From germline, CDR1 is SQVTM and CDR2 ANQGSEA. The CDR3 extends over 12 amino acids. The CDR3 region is CSVTRVAGELFF. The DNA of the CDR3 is TGCAGCGTTACCAGGGTAGCCGGGGAGCTGTTTTTT.

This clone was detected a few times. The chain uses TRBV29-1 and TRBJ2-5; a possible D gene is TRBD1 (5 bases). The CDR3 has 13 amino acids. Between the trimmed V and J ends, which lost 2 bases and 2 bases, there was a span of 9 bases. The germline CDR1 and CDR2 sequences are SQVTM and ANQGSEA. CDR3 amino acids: CSVENRKQETQYF. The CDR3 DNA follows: TGCAGCGTTGAAAACAGGAAACAAGAGACCCAGTACTTC.

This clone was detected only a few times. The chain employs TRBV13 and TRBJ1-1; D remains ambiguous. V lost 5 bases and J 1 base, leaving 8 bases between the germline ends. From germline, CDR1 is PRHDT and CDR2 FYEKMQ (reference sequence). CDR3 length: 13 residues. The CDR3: CASSHTENTEAFF. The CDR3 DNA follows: TGTGCCAGCAGCCATACAGAGAACACTGAAGCTTTCTTT. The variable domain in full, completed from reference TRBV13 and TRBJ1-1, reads AAGVIQSPRHLIKEKRETATLKCYPIPRHDTVYWYQQGPGQDPQFLISFYEKMQSDKGSIPDRFSAQQFSDYHSELNMSSLELGDSALYFCASSHTENTEAFFGQGTRLTVV.

Written as DNA, the CDR3 is TGTGCCAGCAGCCCGGGGTTCGGGGAGCTGTTTTTT. Its protein product is CASSPGFGELFF. The rearrangement links TRBV5-6 to TRBJ2-2, with TRBD2 as a possible D gene (5 bases). The CDR3 contains 12 residues. Trimming pared 4 bases from V and 7 bases from J, leaving 8 bases between. CDR1 and CDR2 (germline): SGHDT, YYEEEE.

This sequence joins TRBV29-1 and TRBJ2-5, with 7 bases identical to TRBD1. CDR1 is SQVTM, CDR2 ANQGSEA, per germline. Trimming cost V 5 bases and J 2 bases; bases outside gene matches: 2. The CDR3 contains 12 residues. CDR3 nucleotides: TGCAGCGTTCGGGACAGACAAGAGACCCAGTACTTC. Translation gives CSVRDRQETQYF.

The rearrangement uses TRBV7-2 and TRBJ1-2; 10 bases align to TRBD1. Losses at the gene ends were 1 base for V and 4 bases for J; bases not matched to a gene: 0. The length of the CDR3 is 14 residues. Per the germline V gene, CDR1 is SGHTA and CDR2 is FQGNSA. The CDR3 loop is CASSLGTGGYGYTF. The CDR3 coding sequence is TGTGCCAGCAGCTTAGGGACAGGGGGCTATGGCTACACCTTC.

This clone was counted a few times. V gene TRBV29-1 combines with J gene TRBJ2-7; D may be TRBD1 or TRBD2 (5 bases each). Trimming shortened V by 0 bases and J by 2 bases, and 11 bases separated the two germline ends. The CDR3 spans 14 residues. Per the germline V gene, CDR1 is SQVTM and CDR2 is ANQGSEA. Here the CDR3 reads CSVEEPQGAYEQYF. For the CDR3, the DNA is TGCAGCGTTGAAGAGCCCCAGGGAGCCTACGAGCAGTACTTC.

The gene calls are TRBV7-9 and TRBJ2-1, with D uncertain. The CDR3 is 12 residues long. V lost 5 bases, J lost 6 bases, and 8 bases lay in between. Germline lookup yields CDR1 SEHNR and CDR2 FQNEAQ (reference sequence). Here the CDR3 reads CASSPSINEQFF. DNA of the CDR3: TGTGCCAGCAGCCCCTCCATCAATGAGCAGTTCTTC.

CDR3 loop: CASSLWGQPQHF. In DNA, the CDR3 is TGTGCCAGCAGCTTATGGGGGCAGCCCCAGCATTTT. The gene calls are TRBV13 and TRBJ1-5, with D perhaps TRBD1 (5 bases). The germline gives CDR1 PRHDT, CDR2 FYEKMQ (reference sequence). This CDR3 has 12 amino acids. V gave up 2 bases and J gave up 7 bases, with 6 bases separating them. The whole variable domain, remainder taken from reference TRBV13 and TRBJ1-5, is AAGVIQSPRHLIKEKRETATLKCYPIPRHDTVYWYQQGPGQDPQFLISFYEKMQSDKGSIPDRFSAQQFSDYHSELNMSSLELGDSALYFCASSLWGQPQHFGDGTRLSIL.

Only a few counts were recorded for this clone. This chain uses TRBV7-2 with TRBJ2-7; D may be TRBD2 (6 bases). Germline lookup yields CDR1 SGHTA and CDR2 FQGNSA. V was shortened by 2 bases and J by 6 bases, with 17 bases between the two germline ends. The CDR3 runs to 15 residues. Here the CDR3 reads CASSLSSGVGSEQYF. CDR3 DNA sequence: TGTGCCAGCAGCTTAAGTTCGGGAGTGGGGAGCGAGCAGTACTTC.

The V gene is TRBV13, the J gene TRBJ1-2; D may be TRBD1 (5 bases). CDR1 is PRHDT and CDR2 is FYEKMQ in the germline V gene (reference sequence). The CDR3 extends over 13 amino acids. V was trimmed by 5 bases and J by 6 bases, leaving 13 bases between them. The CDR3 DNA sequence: TGTGCCAGCAGCGGGGACGGGGCTCATGGCTACACCTTC. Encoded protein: CASSGDGAHGYTF. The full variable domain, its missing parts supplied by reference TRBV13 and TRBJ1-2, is AAGVIQSPRHLIKEKRETATLKCYPIPRHDTVYWYQQGPGQDPQFLISFYEKMQSDKGSIPDRFSAQQFSDYHSELNMSSLELGDSALYFCASSGDGAHGYTFGSGTRLTVV.

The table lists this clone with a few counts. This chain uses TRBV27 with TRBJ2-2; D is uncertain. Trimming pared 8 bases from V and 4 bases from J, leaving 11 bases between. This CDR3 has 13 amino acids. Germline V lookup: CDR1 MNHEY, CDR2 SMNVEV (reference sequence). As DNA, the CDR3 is TGTGCCAGCGCCCTCACCGTCACCGGGGAGCTGTTTTTT. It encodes CASALTVTGELFF.

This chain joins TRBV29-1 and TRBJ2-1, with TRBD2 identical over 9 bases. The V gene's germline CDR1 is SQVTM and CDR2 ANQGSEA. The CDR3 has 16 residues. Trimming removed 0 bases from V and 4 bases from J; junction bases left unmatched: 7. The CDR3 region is CSVEDSLAGEYNEQFF. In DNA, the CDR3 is TGCAGCGTTGAAGATTCATTAGCGGGAGAGTACAATGAGCAGTTCTTC.

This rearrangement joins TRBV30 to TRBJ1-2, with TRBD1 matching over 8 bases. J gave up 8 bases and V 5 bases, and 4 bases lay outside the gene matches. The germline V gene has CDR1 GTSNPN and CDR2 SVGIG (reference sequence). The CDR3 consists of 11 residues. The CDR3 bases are TGTGCCTGGGGCACAGGGGGAGGCTACACCTTC. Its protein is CAWGTGGGYTF.

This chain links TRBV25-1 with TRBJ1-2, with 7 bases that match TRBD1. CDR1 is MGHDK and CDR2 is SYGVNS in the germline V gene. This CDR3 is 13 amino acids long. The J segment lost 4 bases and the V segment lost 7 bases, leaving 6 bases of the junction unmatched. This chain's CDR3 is CASISAGGYGYTF. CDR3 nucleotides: TGTGCCAGCATCTCCGCAGGGGGCTATGGCTACACCTTC.

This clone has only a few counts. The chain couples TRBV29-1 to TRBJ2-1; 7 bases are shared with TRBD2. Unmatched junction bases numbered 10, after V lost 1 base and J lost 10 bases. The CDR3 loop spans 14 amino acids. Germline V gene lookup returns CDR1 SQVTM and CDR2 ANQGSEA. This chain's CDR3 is CSVEGGGPFQEQFF. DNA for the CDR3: TGCAGCGTTGAAGGGGGAGGGCCATTCCAGGAGCAGTTCTTC.

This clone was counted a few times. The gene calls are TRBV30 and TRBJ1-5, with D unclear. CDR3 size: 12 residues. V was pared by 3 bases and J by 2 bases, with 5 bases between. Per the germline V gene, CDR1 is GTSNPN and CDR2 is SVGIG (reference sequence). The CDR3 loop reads CAWRVGNQPQHF. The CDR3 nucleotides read TGTGCCTGGAGGGTAGGCAATCAGCCCCAGCATTTT.

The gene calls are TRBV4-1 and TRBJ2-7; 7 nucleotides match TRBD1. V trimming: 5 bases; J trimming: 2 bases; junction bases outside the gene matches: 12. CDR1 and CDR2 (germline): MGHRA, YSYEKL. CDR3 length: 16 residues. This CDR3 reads CASSASKGAGAYEQYF. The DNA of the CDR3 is TGCGCCAGCAGCGCCTCAAAGGGGGCAGGGGCCTACGAGCAGTACTTC.